This entry describes one TCR beta chain. The antigen remains undetermined. This record comes from a study of cytomegalovirus exposure and HLA in healthy donors. Vbeta (60) and Jbeta (13) primers were used in the PCR. This table comes from immunoSEQ multiplex PCR, and its TCRdb copy is limited to in-frame clones, with some not included. The sample has about 180,000 clones, approximately 79% seen once. Findings of the study overall: A later analysis appeared to link common viral pathogens to several of the most significant clusters. When analyzed later, the rates of TCR association showed variation by HLA locus, with DRB1 the most and HLA-C the fewest.

The CDR3 runs 15 residues. The ends were cut back, 3 bases at V and 3 bases at J, with 14 bases in the middle. Germline-derived CDR1 and CDR2 are SGDLS and YYNGEE. The TCR comes from a man aged 35-49 years in good health and CMV-seropositive. The chain couples TRBV9 to TRBJ2-3; tentatively, D is TRBD1 (6 bases). The sequenced sample consisted of PBMCs. CDR3: CASSALDQGTDTQYF. The CDR3 DNA reads as TGTGCCAGCAGCGCCCTGGATCAGGGGACAGATACGCAGTATTTT.